The 3 T cell receptor beta chains listed next were all sequenced from one sample in a study of tumor-infiltrating lymphocytes in primary liver carcinoma. Extraction also yielded germline DNA, while blood RNA was obtained from unsorted whole blood. A primer in the constant region served to generate TCR beta cDNA from 450 to 600 ng of total RNA. Libraries for TCR beta were built through three nested multiplex PCR rounds, which together made up a slightly modified ARM-PCR procedure. In the first two PCR rounds, TRBV1-TRBV30 forward primers were paired with a C-beta reverse primer, and each round lasted approximately 9 cycles. One entry per CDR3 protein, called by TCRdb with MiXCR from the multiplex PCR reads. The profile shows almost 200,000 distinct CDR3 sequences, around 60% of them singletons. The specimen sequenced was peripheral blood. These receptors were taken from a woman aged 55-69 years with primary liver carcinoma and hepatitis B virus infection.

This clonotype was seen only once. This may come from a read error, since a much larger clone is one base off. The chain employs TRBV4-2 and TRBJ1-5; D unresolved. Germline lookup yields CDR1 LGHNA and CDR2 YNFKEQ. The CDR3 has 12 amino acids. The CDR3 here is CTSSQIRGPQHF. The CDR3 DNA reads TGTACCAGCAGCCAGATCCGGGGTCCCCAGCATTTT.

In regard to this clonotype: This clone may be a read error of a much larger clone one base away. CDR3 in amino acids: CARISDGNTEAFF. As DNA, the CDR3 is TGTGCCAGGATTAGCGACGGGAACACTGAAGCTTTCTTT. The gene calls are TRBV6-1 and TRBJ1-1; D gene uncertain. The CDR3 contains 13 residues. Germline-derived CDR1 and CDR2 are MNHNS and SASEGT. Deletions cut 9 bases from V and 1 base from J, with 12 bases between.

The chain carries TRBV7-3 and TRBJ2-2; possibly TRBD2 for D (6 bases). The CDR3 is made up of 16 amino acids. V shed 5 bases and J shed 2 bases, with 15 bases lying between them. Per the germline V gene, CDR1 is SGHTA and CDR2 is FQGTGA. CDR3 DNA sequence: TGTGCCAGCAGCCCATCCGGGACTCATAACACCGGGGAGCTGTTTTTT. It translates to CASSPSGTHNTGELFF.